These 14 T cell receptor beta chains were sequenced from one sample in a study of OX40 agonist ivuxolimab in advanced cancers. Produced via immunoSEQ multiplex PCR; TCRdb's table is partial and in-frame only. Here the sample spans 40,000 to 55,000 clones, 91% being singletons. This sample comprised CD4+ or CD8+ T cells sorted from blood, obtained in a trial of the OX40 agonist ivuxolimab. The receptors come from an adult with an advanced solid tumor such as melanoma, head and neck, liver or kidney cancer.

The V call is TRBV5-1, the J call TRBJ2-2; tentative D call: TRBD1 (6 bases). Germline V lookup: CDR1 SGHRS, CDR2 YFSETQ. The CDR3 sequence is 15 residues long. The V and J ends lost 5 bases and 1 base respectively, with 12 bases between them. The CDR3 protein is CASSPRTVNTGELFF. The CDR3 region has the DNA TGCGCCAGCAGTCCCAGGACAGTGAACACCGGGGAGCTGTTTTTT.

The chain uses TRBV28 and TRBJ1-2; the match to TRBD1 covers 8 bases. The CDR3 consists of 14 residues. V was clipped by 10 bases and J by 4 bases; unmatched bases: 11. Per germline, CDR1 MDHEN and CDR2 SYDVKM. The chain's CDR3 is CATTKDRVFYGYTF. The CDR3 DNA is TGTGCCACCACTAAGGACAGGGTTTTCTATGGCTACACCTTC.

V and J are TRBV6-5 and TRBJ2-7, with D unclear. Per the germline V gene, CDR1 is MNHEY and CDR2 is SVGAGI. The CDR3 length is 12 residues. The V end lost 2 bases, the J end lost 6 bases, and 8 bases lay between the germline ends. The CDR3 sequence: CASSYGEAEQYF. DNA of the CDR3: TGTGCCAGCAGTTACGGTGAGGCCGAGCAGTACTTC.

The rearrangement links TRBV7-3 to TRBJ1-2; maybe TRBD1 (5 bases). Germline V gives CDR1 SGHTA, CDR2 FQGTGA. Trimming removed 2 bases from V and 0 bases from J, with 16 bases in between. This CDR3 region has 17 residues. The CDR3 sequence: CASSLGGRAEANYGYTF. The CDR3 DNA sequence: TGTGCCAGCAGCTTAGGTGGCAGGGCGGAAGCTAACTATGGCTACACCTTC.

V and J are TRBV7-2 and TRBJ2-1; 9 positions agree with TRBD2. V lost 0 bases, J lost 4 bases, and 4 bases stayed unmatched. The germline CDR1 and CDR2 sequences are SGHTA and FQGNSA. This CDR3 spans 16 amino acids. In DNA form, the CDR3 reads TGTGCCAGCAGCTTAGCGCTGGCGGGAGGGTACAATGAGCAGTTCTTC. Translating gives CASSLALAGGYNEQFF. Combining the CDR3 with reference TRBV7-2 and TRBJ2-1 gives the whole variable domain GAGVSQSPSNKVTEKGKDVELRCDPISGHTALYWYRQSLGQGLEFLIYFQGNSAPDKSGLPSDRFSAERTGGSVSTLTIQRTQQEDSAVYLCASSLALAGGYNEQFFGPGTRLTVL.

In this sample, this clone turned up a few times. The chain joins TRBV15 to TRBJ1-4; no reliable D call. CDR3 length equals 14 residues. Trimming took off 4 bases at V and 3 bases at J, with 9 bases between the two ends. Germline V gives CDR1 LNHNV, CDR2 YYDKDF (reference sequence). The CDR3 loop is CATSTTPANEKLFF. In nucleotides, the CDR3 is TGTGCCACCAGCACCACCCCAGCTAATGAAAAACTGTTTTTT.

J is TRBJ1-1 and V is TRBV5-1, with D unresolved. The CDR3 loop spans 15 amino acids. Deletions cut 4 bases from V and 1 base from J, with 14 bases between. In germline, CDR1 is SGHRS, CDR2 YFSETQ. CDR3 in DNA: TGCGCCAGCAGCCCCGGATGGGGTCCGAACACTGAAGCTTTCTTT. Protein: CASSPGWGPNTEAFF.

The chain recombines TRBV6-5 with TRBJ2-7; a possible D gene is TRBD2 (5 bases). Germline V gene lookup returns CDR1 MNHEY and CDR2 SVGAGI. Trimming removed 2 bases from V and 0 bases from J, with 11 bases in between. The CDR3 runs to 15 residues. CDR3: CASSYPDWSSYEQYF. The CDR3 nucleotides are TGTGCCAGCAGTTACCCGGACTGGAGCTCCTACGAGCAGTACTTC.

V gene TRBV6-1 combines with J gene TRBJ2-1, with TRBD2 matching 7 bases. CDR3 size: 14 residues. CDR1 is MNHNS and CDR2 is SASEGT in the germline V gene. The trim removed 1 base at V and 6 bases at J, leaving 3 bases unmatched. CDR3 nucleotides: TGTGCCAGCAGTGAAGGTTGGACTAGCAATGAGCAGTTCTTC. Its protein product is CASSEGWTSNEQFF.

This chain links TRBV18 with TRBJ1-1, with D possibly TRBD1 on 5 matching bases. Germline values: CDR1 KGHSH, CDR2 LQKENI. This CDR3 spans 14 amino acids. The ends were cut back, 6 bases at V and 10 bases at J, with 21 bases in the middle. DNA for the CDR3: TGTGCCAGCTCCCTAAAGTCGGCGGGGGATGGAGCTTTCTTT. Protein: CASSLKSAGDGAFF.

The V gene is TRBV13, the J gene TRBJ1-4; D is uncertain. This CDR3 has 14 residues. Germline values: CDR1 PRHDT, CDR2 FYEKMQ (reference sequence). Trimming removed 2 bases from V and 8 bases from J, with 12 bases in between. CDR3 DNA: TGTGCCAGCAGCTTATTTTCGTCAAAGGAAAAACTGTTTTTT. Translation: CASSLFSSKEKLFF. The full variable domain, with the rest looked up from reference TRBV13 and TRBJ1-4, is AAGVIQSPRHLIKEKRETATLKCYPIPRHDTVYWYQQGPGQDPQFLISFYEKMQSDKGSIPDRFSAQQFSDYHSELNMSSLELGDSALYFCASSLFSSKEKLFFGSGTQLSVL.

The V gene is TRBV29-1, the J gene TRBJ2-1; D is ambiguous. The length of the CDR3 is 11 residues. Per germline, CDR1 SQVTM and CDR2 ANQGSEA. Trimming took off 2 bases at V and 2 bases at J, with 1 base between the two ends. Written as DNA, the CDR3 is TGCAGCGTTGAAACCTACAATGAGCAGTTCTTC. As protein: CSVETYNEQFF.

The chain combines TRBV19 with TRBJ2-7; TRBD2 is a possible D gene (5 bases). Germline V gives CDR1 LNHDA, CDR2 SQIVND (reference sequence). The ends were cut back, 2 bases at V and 2 bases at J, with 13 bases in the middle. There are 15 residues in the CDR3. The CDR3 nucleotides are TGTGCCAGTAGTATATCGAGCGGCCTACCCTACGAGCAGTACTTC. This encodes CASSISSGLPYEQYF.

This rearrangement joins TRBV6-5 to TRBJ2-7; no definite D call. From germline, CDR1 is MNHEY and CDR2 SVGAGI. This CDR3 contains 14 residues. With 2 bases removed from V and 3 bases from J, the gap between germline ends came to 11 bases. As DNA, the CDR3 is TGTGCCAGCAGTTACGTCTCGGTGGGCTACGAGCAGTACTTC. Protein: CASSYVSVGYEQYF.